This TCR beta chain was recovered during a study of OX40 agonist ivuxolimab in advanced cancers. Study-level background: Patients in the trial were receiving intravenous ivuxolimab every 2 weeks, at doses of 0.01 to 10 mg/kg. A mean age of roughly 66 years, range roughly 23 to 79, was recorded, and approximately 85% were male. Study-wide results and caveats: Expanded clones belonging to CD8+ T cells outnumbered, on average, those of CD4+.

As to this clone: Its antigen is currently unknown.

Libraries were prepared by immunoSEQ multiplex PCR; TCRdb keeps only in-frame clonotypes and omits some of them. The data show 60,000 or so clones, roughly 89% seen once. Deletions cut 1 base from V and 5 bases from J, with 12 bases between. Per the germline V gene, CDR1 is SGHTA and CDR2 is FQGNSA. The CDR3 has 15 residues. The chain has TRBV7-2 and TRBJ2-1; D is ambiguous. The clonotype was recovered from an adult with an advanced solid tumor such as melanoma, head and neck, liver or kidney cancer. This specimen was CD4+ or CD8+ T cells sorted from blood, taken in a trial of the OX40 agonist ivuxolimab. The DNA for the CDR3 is TGTGCCAGCAGCTTAGAATGGGGTGGAAACAATGAGCAGTTCTTC. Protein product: CASSLEWGGNNEQFF.